This T cell receptor (beta chain) was identified during a study of siplizumab effects on memory and regulatory T cells. Points from the study as a whole: The diversity of naive T cells seemed greater than that of memory cells, and their alloresponse contribution seemed major. Naive-or-memory phenotypes were unassignable for roughly 75-96% of proliferating CD4+ or CD8+ clones. On average, about 70% of mappable alloreactive CD4+ clones were Treg-derived under siplizumab, against about 30% in controls. The mapping of alloreactive clones to unstimulated subsets covered only a minor fraction of them.

Repertoires were generated with immunoSEQ multiplex PCR, while TCRdb's copy carries only in-frame clones and drops some. The sample contains roughly 100,000 clones, around 90% of which appear only once. This clone was seen a few times. Its target is unknown. Material for sequencing was CD4+ T cells sorted from blood. This receptor was taken from a human donor in good health.

This chain's CDR3 is CASRIKATGVYEQYF. CDR3 bases: TGTGCCAGCAGGATTAAGGCCACAGGGGTCTACGAGCAGTACTTC. This rearrangement joins TRBV6-5 to TRBJ2-7, with 7 bases fitting TRBD1. CDR1 and CDR2 (germline): MNHEY, SVGAGI. The CDR3 extends over 15 amino acids. Unmatched junction bases numbered 11, after V lost 6 bases and J lost 3 bases.